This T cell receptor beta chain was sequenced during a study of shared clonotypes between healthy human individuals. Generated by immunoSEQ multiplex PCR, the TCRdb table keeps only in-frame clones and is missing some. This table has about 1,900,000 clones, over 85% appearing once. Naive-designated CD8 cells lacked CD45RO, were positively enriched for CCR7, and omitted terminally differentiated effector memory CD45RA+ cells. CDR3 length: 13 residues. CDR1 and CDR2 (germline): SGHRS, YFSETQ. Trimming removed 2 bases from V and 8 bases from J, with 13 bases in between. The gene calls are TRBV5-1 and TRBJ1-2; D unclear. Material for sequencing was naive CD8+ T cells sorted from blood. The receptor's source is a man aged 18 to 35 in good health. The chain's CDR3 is CASSLNPRRGYTF. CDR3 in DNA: TGCGCCAGCAGCTTAAACCCGCGCCGGGGCTACACCTTC. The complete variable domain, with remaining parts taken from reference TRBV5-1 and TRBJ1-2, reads KAGVTQTPRYLIKTRGQQVTLSCSPISGHRSVSWYQQTPGQGLQFLFEYFSETQRNKGNFPGRFSGRQFSNSRSEMNVSTLELGDSALYLCASSLNPRRGYTFGSGTRLTVV.